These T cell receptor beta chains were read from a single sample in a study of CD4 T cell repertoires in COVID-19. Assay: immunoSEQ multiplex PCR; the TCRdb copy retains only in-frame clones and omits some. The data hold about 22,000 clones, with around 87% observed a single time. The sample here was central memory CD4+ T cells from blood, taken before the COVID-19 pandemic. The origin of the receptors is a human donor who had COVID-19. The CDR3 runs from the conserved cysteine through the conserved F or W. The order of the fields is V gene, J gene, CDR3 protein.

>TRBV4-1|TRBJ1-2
CASSPPPSTGIYGYTF
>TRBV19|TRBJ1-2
CASSPLGDRGDYGYTF
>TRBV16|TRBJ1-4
CASSQSEGAISFNEKLFF
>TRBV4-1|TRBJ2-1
CASSTPKGQGSNNEQFF
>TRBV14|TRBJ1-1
CASGDTLNTEAFF
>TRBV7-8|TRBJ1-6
CASSLLQGSSYNSPLHF
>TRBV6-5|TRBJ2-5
CASSLGGAQETQYF
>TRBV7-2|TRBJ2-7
CASSQGNWRGYEQYF
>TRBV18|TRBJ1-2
CASSPLGQNYGYTF
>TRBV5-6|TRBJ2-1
CASSLTGVSNEQFF
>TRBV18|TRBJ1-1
CASSPGQGETEAFF
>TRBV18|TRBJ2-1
CASSQADSLEEDEQFF
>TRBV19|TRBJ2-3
CASSILAGGNSDTQYF
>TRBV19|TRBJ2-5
CASRAAKGAQYF
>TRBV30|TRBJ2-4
CAWSVGGGGKNIQYF
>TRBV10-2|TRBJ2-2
CASSEQGAPGELFF
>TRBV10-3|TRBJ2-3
CAISDGQGGTDTQYF
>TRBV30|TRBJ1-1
CAWARGRITEAFF
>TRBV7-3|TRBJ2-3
CASSVGQGADTQYF
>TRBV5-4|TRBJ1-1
CASSLAEGGEGTEAFF
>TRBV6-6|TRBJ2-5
CASSYQGQEGTQYF
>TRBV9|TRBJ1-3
CASSVDRRGNTIYF
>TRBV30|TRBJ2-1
CAWAAGSPYNEQFF
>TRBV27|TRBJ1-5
CASSPGSGNQPQHF
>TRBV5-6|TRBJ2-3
CASSHSPDTQYF
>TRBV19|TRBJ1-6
CASSVGTNSPLHF
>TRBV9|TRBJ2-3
CASSADSGRTGTDTQYF
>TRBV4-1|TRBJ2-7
CASSQGLAVSYEQYF
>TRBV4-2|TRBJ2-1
CASSQDKSGNYNEQFF
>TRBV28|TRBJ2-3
CASSPSGHPADTQYF
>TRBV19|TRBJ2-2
CASNPRTETGELFF
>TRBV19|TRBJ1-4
CASNVPGTGDEKLFF
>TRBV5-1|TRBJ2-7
CASSIQGGTYEQYF
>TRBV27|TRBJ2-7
CASSLGGTGVYEQYF
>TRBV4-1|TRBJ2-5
CASSQGLRVEGETQYF
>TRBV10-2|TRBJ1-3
CASRGQGASKGGNTIYF
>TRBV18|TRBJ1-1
CASSLGQANTEAFF
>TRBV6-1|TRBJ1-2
CASSEVPRGYTF
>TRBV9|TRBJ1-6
CASSDLPDRDDSPLHF
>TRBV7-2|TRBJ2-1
CASSKQGGSSYNEQFF
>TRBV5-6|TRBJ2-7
CASSLAGTGAYEQYF
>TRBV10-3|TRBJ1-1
CAIRWGQDTEAFF
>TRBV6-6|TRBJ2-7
CASSRQAITYEQYF